Below, 16 T cell receptor beta chains from the same sample are listed, as sequenced in a study of cytomegalovirus exposure and HLA in healthy donors. A multiplex PCR was run with 60 Vbeta primers and 13 Jbeta primers. This table comes from immunoSEQ multiplex PCR, and its TCRdb copy is limited to in-frame clones, with some not included. The repertoire holds about 67,000 clones, with roughly 75% as singletons. Material for sequencing was PBMCs. The receptor source for this set is a woman in her thirties in good health and CMV-seronegative.

The CDR3, as DNA: TGTGCCAGCAGTCGGTACAGCGAAAAACTGTTTTTT. This sequence encodes CASSRYSEKLFF. This chain joins TRBV25-1 and TRBJ1-4; D remains unclear. The CDR3 spans 12 residues. Per germline, CDR1 MGHDK and CDR2 SYGVNS. V dropped 5 bases and J dropped 8 bases, with 9 bases sitting between them.

The V and J genes are TRBV15 and TRBJ2-7; D not certain. The CDR3 is 14 residues long. Germline CDR1 reads LNHNV; CDR2 reads YYDKDF (reference sequence). Trimming left V 2 bases short and J 5 bases short, with 13 bases between. The chain's CDR3 is CATSRSSRPNEQYF. The CDR3 DNA sequence: TGTGCCACCAGCAGATCTTCTAGGCCCAACGAGCAGTACTTC.

The J gene is TRBJ2-7, the V gene TRBV30; tentative D call: TRBD1 (5 bases). This CDR3 is built from 11 residues. CDR1 and CDR2 (germline): GTSNPN, SVGIG (reference sequence). The V end lost 1 base, the J end lost 10 bases, and 11 bases lay between the germline ends. The CDR3 sequence: CAWSEGIIQYF. The CDR3 DNA follows: TGTGCCTGGAGTGAGGGGATAATTCAGTACTTC.

Written as DNA, the CDR3 is TGTGCCTGGAGTACCGGGAGCCTAGGAGTCAGCGGGGAGCTGTTTTTT. This gives the protein CAWSTGSLGVSGELFF. This chain uses TRBV30 with TRBJ2-2; a weak D match, TRBD2 (6 bases). V was trimmed by 2 bases and J by 7 bases, leaving 20 bases between them. The CDR3 sequence is 16 residues long. Germline assignment: CDR1 GTSNPN and CDR2 SVGIG (reference sequence).

The chain is built from TRBV7-6 and TRBJ1-3; 11 positions match TRBD1. CDR1 and CDR2 from the germline V gene are SGHVS and FNYEAQ. The ends lost 5 bases at V and 4 bases at J; junction bases unmatched: 4. CDR3 length: 15 amino acids. The CDR3: CASSHRDRGGNTIYF. CDR3 nucleotide sequence: TGTGCCAGCAGCCACCGGGACAGGGGGGGAAACACCATATATTTT.

The chain recombines TRBV30 with TRBJ2-5; a weak D match, TRBD2 (5 bases). This CDR3 comprises 15 residues. V dropped 2 bases and J dropped 4 bases, with 17 bases sitting between them. CDR1 GTSNPN and CDR2 SVGIG come from the germline V gene (reference sequence). Here the CDR3 reads CAWSKEAGPRETQYF. The CDR3 nucleotides read TGTGCCTGGAGTAAGGAGGCGGGCCCTCGAGAGACCCAGTACTTC. Together with reference TRBV30 and TRBJ2-5, the CDR3 gives the full variable domain: SQTIHQWPATLVQPVGSPLSLECTVEGTSNPNLYWYRQAAGRGLQLLFYSVGIGQISSEVPQNLSASRPQDRQFILSSKKLLLSDSGFYLCAWSKEAGPRETQYFGPGTRLLVL.

The chain employs TRBV5-1 and TRBJ2-2, with 8 bases that match TRBD2. The CDR3 length is 15 residues. CDR1 and CDR2 (germline): SGHRS, YFSETQ. Unmatched junction bases numbered 2, after V lost 4 bases and J lost 0 bases. This CDR3 is CASSGGGSNTGELFF. CDR3 bases: TGCGCCAGCAGCGGCGGGGGGTCGAACACCGGGGAGCTGTTTTTT.

The chain combines TRBV7-6 with TRBJ2-3, with TRBD2 matching 8 bases. J was trimmed by 4 bases and V by 5 bases; bases with no gene match: 8. CDR1 is SGHVS and CDR2 is FNYEAQ in the germline V gene. CDR3 length: 15 amino acids. CDR3 sequence (DNA): TGTGCCAGCAGCCGGGGGGGGCCGTTGGCAGATACGCAGTATTTT. Amino acid sequence: CASSRGGPLADTQYF.

The V call is TRBV6-5, the J call TRBJ1-6; a weak D match, TRBD1 (6 bases). The germline V gene encodes CDR1 MNHEY and CDR2 SVGAGI. This CDR3 is 15 amino acids long. The V end was cut by 4 bases, the J end by 7 bases, with 14 bases between. The CDR3 region has the DNA TGTGCCAGCAGTTTCACAGGGTCGCGAAATTCACCCCTCCACTTT. Its protein is CASSFTGSRNSPLHF.

The chain uses TRBV4-3 and TRBJ2-2; D possibly corresponds to TRBD1 (6 bases). The CDR3 totals 15 residues. Germline V gene sequence: CDR1 LGHNA, CDR2 YSLEER. V lost 0 bases and J 8 bases, leaving 13 bases between the germline ends. CDR3 residues: CASSQEDRSKGELFF. For the CDR3, the DNA is TGCGCCAGCAGCCAAGAAGACAGGTCTAAGGGGGAGCTGTTTTTT.

The chain recombines TRBV7-9 with TRBJ1-1; the match to TRBD1 covers 7 bases. CDR3 length: 14 residues. Germline V CDR1 and CDR2: SEHNR, FQNEAQ (reference sequence). Trimming cost V 5 bases and J 5 bases; bases outside gene matches: 8. CDR3 DNA sequence: TGTGCCAGCAGCCAACCGACAGGGAGAACTGAAGCTTTCTTT. Its translation is CASSQPTGRTEAFF.

The rearrangement uses TRBV28 and TRBJ2-2, with 9 bases identical to TRBD1. The V and J ends lost 6 bases and 3 bases, in that order; junction bases with no gene match: 11. Germline assignment: CDR1 MDHEN and CDR2 SYDVKM. This CDR3 comprises 17 residues. The DNA of the CDR3 is TGTGCCAGCAGCCAAGGGGACAGGGTCGTTTACACCGGGGAGCTGTTTTTT. This translates into CASSQGDRVVYTGELFF.

V usage is TRBV9 and J usage is TRBJ2-2; D not resolved. The CDR3 is 15 residues long. Germline-derived CDR1 and CDR2 are SGDLS and YYNGEE. Trimming took off 0 bases at V and 2 bases at J, with 8 bases between the two ends. CDR3 loop: CASSVVARNTGELFF. The CDR3 region has the DNA TGTGCCAGCAGCGTAGTCGCCAGAAACACCGGGGAGCTGTTTTTT.

The rearrangement joins TRBV27 to TRBJ2-4; D is unresolved. Trimming stripped 8 bases from V and 9 bases from J, with 11 bases between. CDR1 and CDR2 (germline): MNHEY, SMNVEV (reference sequence). This CDR3 region has 11 residues. The DNA for the CDR3 is TGTGCCAGCGTGGAACGAGGCATTCAGTACTTC. Translating it yields CASVERGIQYF.

CDR3 in DNA: TGTGCCACCAGCAGGGACAGGAGACGCCTTGGTGAGCAGTACTTC. It codes for CATSRDRRRLGEQYF. J is TRBJ2-7 and V is TRBV15, with 7 bases aligning to TRBD1. Unmatched junction bases numbered 12, after V lost 3 bases and J lost 7 bases. The CDR3 length is 15 residues. Germline CDR1 reads LNHNV; CDR2 reads YYDKDF (reference sequence). Combining the CDR3 with reference TRBV15 and TRBJ2-7 gives the whole variable domain DAMVIQNPRYQVTQFGKPVTLSCSQTLNHNVMYWYQQKSSQAPKLLFHYYDKDFNNEADTPDNFQSRRPNTSFCFLDIRSPGLGDTAMYLCATSRDRRRLGEQYFGPGTRLTVT.

The genes are TRBV30 and TRBJ1-2, with 7 nucleotides matching TRBD1. The CDR3 is 14 amino acids. With V trimmed by 4 bases and J by 2 bases, 7 bases remained unmatched. Germline lookup yields CDR1 GTSNPN and CDR2 SVGIG (reference sequence). The CDR3 region is CAWIAGTENYGYTF. The DNA of the CDR3 is TGTGCCTGGATCGCCGGGACAGAAAACTATGGCTACACCTTC.